This TCR beta chain derives from a study of blood T cell repertoires in COVID-19. As for the study in general: Material from acute and convalescent COVID-19 was sourced from the United States, Italy and Spain. Sources were T cells, B-cell-depleted T cells, or PBMCs; the material itself was cDNA or gDNA.

The CDR3 runs 16 residues. With 3 bases clipped from V and 6 bases from J, the junction kept 7 bases outside the gene matches. Germline CDR1 reads LGHDT; CDR2 reads YNNKEL (reference sequence). Per the original data handling: Estimates of nucleated cell counts were drawn from the amplification of reference gene primers. The assay was immunoSEQ multiplex PCR, and TCRdb's table has in-frame clones only and misses some. V and J calls and clone size come straight from that table; D and trimming were deduced from the DNA. The sample has about 160,000 clones, 65% to 85% seen once. This clone was seen more than once but under ten times.

The sequence was obtained from a woman of 80 years or more with acute or convalescent COVID-19. Sequencing was carried out using peripheral blood. The chain links TRBV3-1 (or the pseudogene TRBV3-2) to TRBJ1-6; 8 bases agree with TRBD1. CDR3 sequence (DNA): TGTGCCAGCAGCCATGCTCCAGGACAGGGTAATTCACCCCTCCACTTT. The encoded protein is CASSHAPGQGNSPLHF.